What follows are 28 T cell receptor beta chains derived from one specimen sequenced in a study of cytomegalovirus exposure and HLA in healthy donors. Primers for the PCR totalled 60 Vbeta and 13 Jbeta. The table came from immunoSEQ multiplex PCR; TCRdb's copy has only in-frame clones and leaves some out. The sample holds around 100,000 clones, 70% seen once. The sequenced material came from PBMCs. Receptor source: a middle-aged man in good health and CMV-seropositive.

CDR3 loop: CASSLAPGTGLSETQYF. DNA for the CDR3: TGCGCCAGCAGCTTGGCCCCGGGGACTGGCTTATCGGAGACCCAGTACTTC. The V gene is TRBV5-1, the J gene TRBJ2-5, with a tentative D call TRBD2 (6 bases). Germline values: CDR1 SGHRS, CDR2 YFSETQ. The CDR3 contains 17 residues. Deletions cut 0 bases from V and 5 bases from J, with 20 bases between.

This clone was recorded a few times. The chain combines TRBV9 with TRBJ1-1, with D perhaps matching TRBD1 (5 bases). The CDR3 spans 18 residues. CDR1 and CDR2 from the germline V gene are SGDLS and YYNGEE. Trimming took off 0 bases at V and 1 base at J, with 19 bases between the two ends. Written as DNA, the CDR3 is TGTGCCAGCAGCGTAGGGGCGGGGCCTGGGTTCCAGAACACTGAAGCTTTCTTT. Translation gives CASSVGAGPGFQNTEAFF.

The chain employs TRBV5-1 and TRBJ1-2, with a weak D call TRBD1 (5 bases). The length of the CDR3 is 11 residues. Per germline, CDR1 SGHRS and CDR2 YFSETQ. The V end was cut by 3 bases, the J end by 7 bases, with 7 bases between. The CDR3 region is CASSWGGGYTF. The CDR3 DNA is TGCGCCAGCAGCTGGGGGGGTGGCTACACCTTC.

V is TRBV2 and J is TRBJ1-1, with D possibly being TRBD1 (5 bases). With 4 bases removed from V and 1 base from J, the gap between germline ends came to 10 bases. Germline V gene data show CDR1 as SNHLY and CDR2 as FYNNEI. The CDR3 extends over 14 amino acids. The CDR3 region has the DNA TGTGCCAGCAGTGCCAGGGTAGAGAACACTGAAGCTTTCTTT. Translation: CASSARVENTEAFF.

On this clone itself: An end of the junction does not agree with germline; a read error may underlie this. Other DNA sequences in the sample encode the same CDR3. This sequence joins TRBV7-9 and TRBJ1-1; maybe TRBD1 (5 bases). This CDR3 region has 13 residues. The germline V gene has CDR1 SEHNR and CDR2 FQNEAQ (reference sequence). CDR3 sequence: CASSLAGVGEAFF. CDR3 coding DNA: TGCGCCAGCAGCTTGGCGGGGGTGGGGGAAGCTTTCTTT.

V and J are TRBV29-1 and TRBJ2-3; 9 nucleotides match TRBD1. This CDR3 spans 11 amino acids. From germline, CDR1 is SQVTM and CDR2 ANQGSEA. Trimming removed 7 bases from V and 4 bases from J; junction bases left unmatched: 0. Here the CDR3 DNA reads TGCAGCGGGACAGGGGCAGATACGCAGTATTTT. Its translation: CSGTGADTQYF.

The rearrangement links TRBV7-8 to TRBJ2-3; 10 nucleotides match TRBD1. Germline values: CDR1 SGHVS, CDR2 FQNEAQ. After removal of 4 bases from V and 3 bases from J, the junction contained 10 bases not matched to a gene. The CDR3 is made up of 17 amino acids. This CDR3 reads CASSSYSGTGVTDTQYF. CDR3 bases: TGTGCCAGCAGCTCATATTCCGGGACAGGGGTTACAGATACGCAGTATTTT.

The chain has TRBV6-4 and TRBJ2-7, with D uncertain. This CDR3 contains 12 residues. Trimming took off 1 base at V and 3 bases at J, with 4 bases between the two ends. Germline CDR1 is MRHNA and CDR2 is SNTAGT. The CDR3 here is CASSDYNYEQYF. The CDR3 DNA follows: TGTGCCAGCAGTGACTATAACTACGAGCAGTACTTC.

J is TRBJ1-1 and V is TRBV6-6; a possible D gene is TRBD1 (6 bases). The germline V and J ends were trimmed by 5 bases and 6 bases, with 22 bases remaining between them. The CDR3 runs to 16 residues. The germline V gene encodes CDR1 MNHNY and CDR2 SVGAGI (reference sequence). The CDR3 sequence: CASSDFLDSVRSEAFF. For the CDR3, the DNA is TGTGCCAGCAGTGACTTCTTGGACAGTGTTCGATCTGAAGCTTTCTTT.

The J gene is TRBJ2-2, the V gene TRBV4-1; D uncertain. The germline V and J ends were trimmed by 6 bases and 5 bases, with 7 bases remaining between them. CDR1 and CDR2 from the germline V gene are MGHRA and YSYEKL. The CDR3 is made up of 12 amino acids. CDR3 loop: CASRSSTGELFF. The CDR3 nucleotides are TGCGCCAGCAGGAGTAGTACCGGGGAGCTGTTTTTT.

The chain recombines TRBV4-3 with TRBJ2-1; D perhaps matches TRBD2 (6 bases). This CDR3 region has 16 residues. The ends were cut back, 0 bases at V and 7 bases at J, with 16 bases in the middle. Germline CDR1 and CDR2: LGHNA and YSLEER. The CDR3 DNA reads TGCGCCAGCAGCCAAGATCCCGGGAGAGTGGGGAATGAGCAGTTCTTC. It yields the protein CASSQDPGRVGNEQFF.

The chain uses TRBV7-8 and TRBJ2-5, with 9 nucleotides matching TRBD2. The DNA matches TRBJ2-7 better at its end, which makes the J call doubtful. The CDR3 consists of 15 residues. Per the germline V gene, CDR1 is SGHVS and CDR2 is FQNEAQ. CDR3 bases: TGTGCCAGCAGCTTAGCGGGACTAGCTTCCTACGAGCAGTACTTC. Translation: CASSLAGLASYEQYF.

V usage is TRBV13 and J usage is TRBJ2-7; TRBD2 matches at 15 bases. CDR3 length equals 18 residues. Germline values: CDR1 PRHDT, CDR2 FYEKMQ (reference sequence). V was clipped by 5 bases and J by 0 bases; unmatched bases: 8. CDR3 in DNA: TGTGCCAGCAGCGCGGGGACTAGCGGGAGGTCCTTCTCCTACGAGCAGTACTTC. Translation: CASSAGTSGRSFSYEQYF.

This clone has only a few counts. V is TRBV4-1 and J is TRBJ2-2; D possibly corresponds to TRBD2 (5 bases). Germline V gene lookup returns CDR1 MGHRA and CDR2 YSYEKL. Trimming took 4 bases from V and 0 from J, leaving 15 bases between them. This CDR3 comprises 17 residues. The CDR3 DNA reads TGCGCCAGCAGCCTCCCCAGACGGGGAACGAACACCGGGGAGCTGTTTTTT. As protein: CASSLPRRGTNTGELFF.

The V call is TRBV10-3, the J call TRBJ1-1; perhaps TRBD1 as D (5 bases). V lost 4 bases and J lost 2, with 8 bases in between. CDR1 ENHRY and CDR2 SYGVKD come from the germline V gene. The CDR3 has 13 amino acids. The CDR3 spells CAISGGLNTEAFF. DNA for the CDR3: TGTGCCATCAGTGGGGGACTCAACACTGAAGCTTTCTTT.

The rearrangement uses TRBV4-3 and TRBJ2-1, with D perhaps TRBD2 (6 bases). Per the germline V gene, CDR1 is LGHNA and CDR2 is YSLEER. V shed 3 bases and J shed 4 bases, with 25 bases lying between them. CDR3 length equals 19 residues. The CDR3 nucleotides are TGCGCCAGCAGCCATGAACTCGCCTCTTTAGCGGCATCTTACAATGAGCAGTTCTTC. Its translation is CASSHELASLAASYNEQFF.

V gene TRBV25-1 combines with J gene TRBJ2-3, with 11 bases identical to TRBD2. The J segment lost 8 bases and the V segment lost 2 bases, leaving 12 bases of the junction unmatched. Germline values: CDR1 MGHDK, CDR2 SYGVNS. The CDR3 sequence is 17 residues long. CDR3 amino acids: CASSEIRGLAALGTQYF. CDR3 DNA sequence: TGTGCCAGCAGTGAAATTCGGGGACTAGCGGCCCTAGGTACGCAGTATTTT.

The table lists this clone with a count of one. V and J are TRBV2 and TRBJ1-4; D is uncertain. The CDR3 has 13 amino acids. V was trimmed by 10 bases and J by 8 bases, leaving 17 bases between them. From germline, CDR1 is SNHLY and CDR2 FYNNEI. The CDR3 DNA is TGTGCCACCCGACGGCGGGTAGAGGAAAAACTGTTTTTT. Amino acid sequence: CATRRRVEEKLFF.

This clone appeared a single time. The CDR3 DNA sequence: TGTGCCAGCAGAGCCGGACTTGTGAACACTGAAGCTTTCTTT. Translated, it gives CASRAGLVNTEAFF. The rearrangement uses TRBV2 and TRBJ1-1, with unresolved D. The germline V and J ends were trimmed by 6 bases and 0 bases, with 11 bases remaining between them. The CDR3 has 14 amino acids. Germline CDR1 and CDR2: SNHLY and FYNNEI.

V gene TRBV5-6 combines with J gene TRBJ2-5, with TRBD2 as a possible D gene (6 bases). In germline, CDR1 is SGHDT, CDR2 YYEEEE. V was pared by 0 bases and J by 4 bases, with 16 bases between. The CDR3 is 16 amino acids. CDR3 in DNA: TGTGCCAGCAGCTTGGACCCGGGGACTTTACCAGAGACCCAGTACTTC. This translates into CASSLDPGTLPETQYF.

This chain joins TRBV5-4 and TRBJ1-2, with 7 bases lining up with TRBD1. CDR3 length: 13 amino acids. Germline trimming cut 3 bases from V and 4 bases from J; bases unmatched to any gene: 3. Germline CDR1 and CDR2: SGHNT and YYREEE (reference sequence). CDR3 coding DNA: TGTGCCAGCAGCTCCGACAGGGCCTATGGCTACACCTTC. This translates into CASSSDRAYGYTF.

V usage is TRBV6-5 and J usage is TRBJ1-6; the D gene is possibly TRBD1 (5 bases). Germline V gives CDR1 MNHEY, CDR2 SVGAGI. The CDR3 runs to 14 residues. The V and J ends lost 9 bases and 7 bases respectively, with 16 bases between them. CDR3 coding DNA: TGTGCCAGTCTACCTGGGGGAGGCAATTCACCCCTCCACTTT. Translation: CASLPGGGNSPLHF.

This clone occurred once. The chain carries TRBV19 and TRBJ1-5; D unresolved. V gave up 9 bases and J gave up 5 bases, with 20 bases separating them. The CDR3 is made up of 15 amino acids. Looked up from germline, CDR1 is LNHDA and CDR2 is SQIVND (reference sequence). CDR3 nucleotide sequence: TGTGCCAGCTCGCACCCTGGGGAGGTTCATCAGCCCCAGCATTTT. Its protein is CASSHPGEVHQPQHF. Complete variable domain (other parts from reference TRBV19 and TRBJ1-5): DGGITQSPKYLFRKEGQNVTLSCEQNLNHDAMYWYRQDPGQGLRLIYYSQIVNDFQKGDIAEGYSVSREKKESFPLTVTSAQKNPTAFYLCASSHPGEVHQPQHFGDGTRLSIL.

The gene calls are TRBV11-2 and TRBJ2-5; maybe TRBD2 (5 bases). The CDR3 extends over 15 amino acids. CDR1 and CDR2 from the germline V gene are SGHAT and FQNNGV. V was pared by 5 bases and J by 4 bases, with 17 bases between. The CDR3 region has the DNA TGTGCCAGCAGCACCTCCGCGTCAGGAGGAGAGACCCAGTACTTC. The encoded protein is CASSTSASGGETQYF.

The sample holds a few counts of this clone. The chain couples TRBV7-6 to TRBJ2-5; TRBD2 might be the D (6 bases). The germline V gene has CDR1 SGHVS and CDR2 FNYEAQ. Trimming cost V 5 bases and J 4 bases, with 11 bases left between them. This CDR3 spans 13 amino acids. The CDR3 DNA follows: TGTGCCAGCAGCCCCGGGGGAGGAGAGACCCAGTACTTC. This encodes CASSPGGGETQYF.

The genes are TRBV5-1 and TRBJ2-3, with D perhaps matching TRBD2 (6 bases). Trimming cost V 1 base and J 6 bases, with 12 bases left between them. The CDR3 spans 14 residues. Germline-derived CDR1 and CDR2 are SGHRS and YFSETQ. In DNA, the CDR3 is TGCGCCAGCAGCTTGCCGGGAGTTGAGGATACGCAGTATTTT. Protein product: CASSLPGVEDTQYF. Looking up the rest from reference TRBV5-1 and TRBJ2-3 gives the full variable domain: KAGVTQTPRYLIKTRGQQVTLSCSPISGHRSVSWYQQTPGQGLQFLFEYFSETQRNKGNFPGRFSGRQFSNSRSEMNVSTLELGDSALYLCASSLPGVEDTQYFGPGTRLTVL.

The genes are TRBV6-1 and TRBJ1-5, with D uncertain. CDR1 and CDR2 from the germline V gene are MNHNS and SASEGT. V was shortened by 0 bases and J by 2 bases, with 8 bases between the two germline ends. The CDR3 is 15 amino acids. The CDR3 bases are TGTGCCAGCAGTGAAGCTGCGGTCCGCAATCAGCCCCAGCATTTT. Encoded protein: CASSEAAVRNQPQHF.

This chain uses TRBV7-2 with TRBJ1-2; tentatively, D is TRBD1 (6 bases). CDR1 and CDR2 (germline): SGHTA, FQGNSA. The CDR3 spans 15 residues. With 5 bases removed from V and 3 bases from J, the gap between germline ends came to 16 bases. In nucleotides, the CDR3 is TGTGCCAGCAGCCCGTACAGGGTGGAGGACTATGGCTACACCTTC. Its protein product is CASSPYRVEDYGYTF.